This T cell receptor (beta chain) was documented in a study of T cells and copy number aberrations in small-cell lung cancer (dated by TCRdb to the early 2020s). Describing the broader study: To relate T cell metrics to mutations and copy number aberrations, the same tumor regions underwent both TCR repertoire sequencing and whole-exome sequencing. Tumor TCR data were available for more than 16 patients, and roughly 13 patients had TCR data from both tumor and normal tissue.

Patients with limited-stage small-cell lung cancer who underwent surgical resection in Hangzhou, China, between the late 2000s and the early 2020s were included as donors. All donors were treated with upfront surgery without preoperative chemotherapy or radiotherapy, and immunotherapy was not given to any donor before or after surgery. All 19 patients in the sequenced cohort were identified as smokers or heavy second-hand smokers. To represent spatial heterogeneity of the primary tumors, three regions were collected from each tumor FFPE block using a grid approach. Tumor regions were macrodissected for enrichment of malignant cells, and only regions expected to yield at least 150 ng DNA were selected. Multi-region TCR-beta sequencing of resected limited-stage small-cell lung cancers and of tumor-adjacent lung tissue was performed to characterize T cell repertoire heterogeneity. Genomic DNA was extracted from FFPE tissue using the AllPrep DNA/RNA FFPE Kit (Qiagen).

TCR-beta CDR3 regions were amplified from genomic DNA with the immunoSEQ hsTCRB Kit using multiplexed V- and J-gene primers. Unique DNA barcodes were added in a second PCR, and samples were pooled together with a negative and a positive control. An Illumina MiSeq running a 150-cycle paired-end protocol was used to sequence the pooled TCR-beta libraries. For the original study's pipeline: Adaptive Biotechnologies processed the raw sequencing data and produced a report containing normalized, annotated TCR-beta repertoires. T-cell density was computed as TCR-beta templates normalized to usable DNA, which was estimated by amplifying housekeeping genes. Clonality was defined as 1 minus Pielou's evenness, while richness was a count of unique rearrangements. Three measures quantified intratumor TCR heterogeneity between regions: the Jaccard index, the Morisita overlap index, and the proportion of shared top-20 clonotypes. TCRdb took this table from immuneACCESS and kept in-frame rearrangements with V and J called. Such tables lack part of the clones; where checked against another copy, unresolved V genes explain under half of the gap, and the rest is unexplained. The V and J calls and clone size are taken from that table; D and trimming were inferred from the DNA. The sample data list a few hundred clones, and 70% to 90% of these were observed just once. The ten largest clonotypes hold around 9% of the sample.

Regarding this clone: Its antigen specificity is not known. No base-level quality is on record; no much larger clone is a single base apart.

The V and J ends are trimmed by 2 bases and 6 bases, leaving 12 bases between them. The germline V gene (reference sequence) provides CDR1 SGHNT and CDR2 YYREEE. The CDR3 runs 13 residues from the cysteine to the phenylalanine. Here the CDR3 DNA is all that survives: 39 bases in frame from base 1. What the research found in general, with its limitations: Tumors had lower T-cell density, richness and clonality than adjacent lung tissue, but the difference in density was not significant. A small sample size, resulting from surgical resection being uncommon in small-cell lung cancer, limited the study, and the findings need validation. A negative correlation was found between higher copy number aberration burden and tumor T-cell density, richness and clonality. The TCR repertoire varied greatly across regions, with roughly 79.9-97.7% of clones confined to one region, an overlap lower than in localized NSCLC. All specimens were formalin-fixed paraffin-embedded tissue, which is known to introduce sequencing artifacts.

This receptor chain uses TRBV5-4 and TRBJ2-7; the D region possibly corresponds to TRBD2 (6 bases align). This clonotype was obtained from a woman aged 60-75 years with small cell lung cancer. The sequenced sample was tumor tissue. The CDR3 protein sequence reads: CASSLTGVSEQYF. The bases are TGTGCCAGCAGCTTAACGGGAGTATCCGAGCAGTACTTC. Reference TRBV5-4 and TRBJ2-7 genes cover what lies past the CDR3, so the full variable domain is ETGVTQSPTHLIKTRGQQVTLRCSSQSGHNTVSWYQQALGQGPQFIFQYYREEENGRGNFPPRFSGLQFPNYSSELNVNALELDDSALYLCASSLTGVSEQYFGPGTRLTVT.